This is a list of T cell receptor beta chains from one sample in a study of lymphopenia after photon versus proton radiotherapy. Libraries were prepared by immunoSEQ multiplex PCR; TCRdb keeps only in-frame clonotypes and omits some of them. The data show 55,000 to 70,000 clones, with approximately 86% seen just once and about 2.3% held by the top ten. Sequencing used peripheral blood, obtained from a patient treated with photon-based radiotherapy. Source of these receptors: a man between 40 and 49 years old with gastric cancer. The CDR3 runs from the conserved cysteine through the conserved F or W. A D gene is named only where the DNA matches it firmly. Not all rows give a size; the values are once, few, many and, for expanded clones, a class.

j_gene	d_gene	abundance	v_gene	CDR3aa	CDR3nt
TRBJ1-4	.	.	TRBV2	CASSGDTYEKLFF	TGTGCCAGCAGTGGGGACACCTATGAAAAACTGTTTTTT
TRBJ1-1	TRBD1	.	TRBV5-5	CASRSGQGRNTEAFF	TGTGCCAGCAGATCGGGACAGGGACGGAACACTGAAGCTTTCTTT
TRBJ2-5	.	.	TRBV11-1	CASSPQAPKTQYF	TGTGCCAGCAGCCCCCAGGCGCCTAAGACCCAGTACTTC
TRBJ2-3	.	.	TRBV20-1	CSARPADTQYF	TGCAGTGCAAGACCCGCGGATACGCAGTATTTT
TRBJ2-5	TRBD2	once	TRBV18	CASSPGAGGEETQYF	TGTGCCAGCTCACCGGGAGCGGGGGGTGAAGAGACCCAGTACTTC
TRBJ2-3	.	once	TRBV5-5	CASSLVGSTDTQYF	TGTGCCAGCAGCTTGGTCGGGAGCACAGATACGCAGTATTTT
TRBJ1-2	TRBD1	once	TRBV19	CASRTQGGYGYTF	TGTGCCAGTAGAACCCAGGGGGGCTATGGCTACACCTTC
TRBJ2-5	TRBD2	.	TRBV4-2	CASSTLAGGQETQYF	TGTGCCAGCAGTACCCTAGCGGGGGGGCAAGAGACCCAGTACTTC
TRBJ1-1	TRBD1	.	TRBV2	CASSRGQGATEAFF	TGTGCCAGCAGCCGAGGACAGGGAGCAACTGAAGCTTTCTTT
TRBJ1-1	.	.	TRBV11-2	CASGTTGFTEAFF	TGTGCCAGCGGAACAACAGGGTTCACTGAAGCTTTCTTT
TRBJ1-6	.	.	TRBV7-2	CASSFRQDNSPLHF	TGTGCCAGCAGCTTTCGACAGGATAATTCACCCCTCCACTTT
TRBJ2-2	.	.	TRBV5-4	CASSLGSGGPETGELFF	TGTGCCAGCAGCTTGGGTAGTGGGGGGCCGGAGACCGGGGAGCTGTTTTTT
TRBJ1-2	TRBD1	.	TRBV19	CASSRDRGPGGYGYTF	TGTGCCAGTAGCCGGGACAGGGGACCAGGGGGATATGGCTACACCTTC
TRBJ2-1	.	.	TRBV9	CASSVIGGNNEQFF	TGTGCCAGCAGCGTAATTGGTGGGAACAATGAGCAGTTCTTC
TRBJ2-2	.	.	TRBV7-7	CASSLRGPNTGELFF	TGTGCCAGCAGCTTAAGAGGACCGAACACCGGGGAGCTGTTTTTT
TRBJ1-1	TRBD1	.	TRBV10-3	CAISNRGFDTEAFF	TGTGCCATCAGTAACAGGGGATTCGACACTGAAGCTTTCTTT
TRBJ1-1	TRBD1	.	TRBV29-1	CSVPTTGGTEAFF	TGCAGCGTCCCGACGACAGGGGGTACTGAAGCTTTCTTT
TRBJ1-2	.	.	TRBV18	CASSEQVTSPYGYTF	TGTGCCAGCTCAGAACAGGTGACTTCCCCCTATGGCTACACCTTC
TRBJ2-5	.	.	TRBV6-6	CAMARDPQETQYF	TGTGCCATGGCCCGGGACCCCCAAGAGACCCAGTACTTC
TRBJ2-6	.	.	TRBV19	CASNDGGFGANVLTF	TGTGCCAGTAATGATGGGGGATTCGGGGCCAACGTCCTGACTTTC
TRBJ1-1	.	.	TRBV18	CASSRSRDAEAFF	TGTGCCAGCTCACGCAGCAGGGACGCAGAAGCTTTCTTT
TRBJ2-6	.	once	TRBV4-3	CASSQEGVSAGANVLTF	TGCGCCAGCAGCCAGGAGGGGGTTTCCGCTGGGGCCAACGTCCTGACTTTC
TRBJ2-7	.	once	TRBV9	CASSVETDNYEQYF	TGTGCCAGCAGCGTAGAAACAGACAATTACGAGCAGTACTTC
TRBJ2-7	TRBD1	few	TRBV13	CASSLAPPRGSSYEQYF	TGTGCCAGCAGCTTAGCCCCCCCCAGGGGGTCCTCCTACGAGCAGTACTTC
TRBJ1-4	.	.	TRBV30	CAWTGFVGEKLFF	TGTGCCTGGACAGGGTTCGTGGGAGAAAAACTGTTTTTT
TRBJ2-7	.	.	TRBV6-6	CASTSPGGSYEQYF	TGTGCCAGCACCTCCCCGGGCGGATCCTACGAGCAGTACTTC
TRBJ1-1	.	.	TRBV19	CASSYAKRNTEAFF	TGTGCCAGTAGTTACGCAAAACGGAACACTGAAGCTTTCTTT
TRBJ2-7	TRBD1	.	TRBV5-6	CASSVDRGRSEQYF	TGTGCCAGCAGCGTGGACAGGGGGAGGTCCGAGCAGTACTTC
TRBJ1-2	.	.	TRBV2	CASSVADYGYTF	TGTGCCAGCAGCGTAGCGGACTATGGCTACACCTTC
TRBJ1-1	.	once	TRBV6-5	CASSAWYGLNTEAFF	TGTGCCAGCAGTGCATGGTACGGCCTGAACACTGAAGCTTTCTTT
TRBJ1-4	.	.	TRBV7-8	CASSLGAVEKLFF	TGTGCCAGCAGCTTAGGAGCAGTTGAAAAACTGTTTTTT
TRBJ1-6	TRBD1	.	TRBV5-4	CASSWMGQGGWDNSPLHF	TGTGCCAGCAGCTGGATGGGACAGGGAGGTTGGGATAATTCACCCCTCCACTTT